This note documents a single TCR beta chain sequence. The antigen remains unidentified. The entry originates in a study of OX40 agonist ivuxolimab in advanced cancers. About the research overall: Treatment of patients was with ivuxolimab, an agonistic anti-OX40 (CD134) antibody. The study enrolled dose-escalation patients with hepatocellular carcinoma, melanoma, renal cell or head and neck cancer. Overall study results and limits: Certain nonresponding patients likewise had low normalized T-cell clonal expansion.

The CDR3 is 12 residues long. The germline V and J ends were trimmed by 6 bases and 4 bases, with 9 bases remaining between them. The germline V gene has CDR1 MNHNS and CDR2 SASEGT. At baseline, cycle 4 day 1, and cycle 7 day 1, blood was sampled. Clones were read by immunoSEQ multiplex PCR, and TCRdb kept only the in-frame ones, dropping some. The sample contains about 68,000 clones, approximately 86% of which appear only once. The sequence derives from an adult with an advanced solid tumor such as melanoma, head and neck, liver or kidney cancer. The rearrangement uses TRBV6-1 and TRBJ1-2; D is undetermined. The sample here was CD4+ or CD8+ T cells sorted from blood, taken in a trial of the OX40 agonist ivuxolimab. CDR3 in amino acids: CASSLDFYGYTF. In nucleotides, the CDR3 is TGTGCCAGCAGCCTCGACTTCTATGGCTACACCTTC.